This T cell receptor (beta chain) was captured in a study of cytomegalovirus exposure and HLA in healthy donors. Study-wide context: The roughly 120 million unique TCR beta sequences, from 150 million to 200 million T cells, were found by an earlier analysis. Genotyping of nearly 400 donors showed that 80% to 90% belonged to the Caucasian-associated ancestry cluster.

General study findings and limits: The productive fraction for most TCR beta V segments was about 87% or about 30% in an earlier analysis.

V gave up 1 base and J gave up 2 bases; unmatched junction bases: 9. CDR1 and CDR2 (germline): MNHEY, SMNVEV (reference sequence). This CDR3 is built from 18 residues. The primer mix had 60 Vbeta and 13 Jbeta primers. Authors' data handling: Roughly 10 million shared chains were among around 80 million unique TCR beta chains counted in a later analysis. Clones were read by immunoSEQ multiplex PCR, and TCRdb kept only the in-frame ones, dropping some. The DNA was the basis for D and trimming; V, J and clone size are from that table. The sample has about 170,000 clones; 82% are singletons. A note on this clone: Its antigen is as yet unknown.

What was sequenced was PBMCs. This rearrangement joins TRBV27 to TRBJ2-7, with TRBD2 matching 12 bases. This TCR came from a male donor in good health and CMV-seronegative. The CDR3 reads CASSLLASGGAWAYEQYF. CDR3 nucleotides: TGTGCCAGCAGTTTATTGGCTAGCGGGGGGGCGTGGGCCTACGAGCAGTACTTC.